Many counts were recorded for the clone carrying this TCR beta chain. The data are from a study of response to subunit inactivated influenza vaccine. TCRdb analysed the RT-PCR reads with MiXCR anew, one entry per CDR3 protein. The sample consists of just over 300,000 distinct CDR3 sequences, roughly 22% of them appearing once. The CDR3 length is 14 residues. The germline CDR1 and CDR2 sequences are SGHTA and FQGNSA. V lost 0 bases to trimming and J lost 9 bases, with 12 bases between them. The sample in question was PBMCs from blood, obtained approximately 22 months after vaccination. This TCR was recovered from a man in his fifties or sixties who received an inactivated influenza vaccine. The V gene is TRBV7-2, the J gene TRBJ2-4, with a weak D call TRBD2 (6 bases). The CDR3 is CASSLASRGSIQYF. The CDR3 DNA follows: TGTGCCAGCAGCTTAGCTTCGCGGGGTAGCATTCAGTACTTC.